What follows are 26 T cell receptor beta chains derived from one specimen sequenced in a study of CD8 T cells in ankylosing spondylitis. Study observations and caveats: Characteristic of ankylosing spondylitis blood, it appeared, was a TCR beta motif comprising about eight highly homologous variants.

From the 5' RACE reads, TCRdb called clonotypes with MiXCR, one entry per CDR3 protein. The sample contains 200,000 to 250,000 distinct CDR3 sequences, 15% to 20% of which appear only once. These receptors have no known antigen. Sequencing was done on a sample of blood, either unsorted or a sorted T cell fraction (not recorded which). All receptors come from a male donor with ankylosing spondylitis.

This rearrangement joins TRBV3-1 to TRBJ1-5; D call uncertain. Germline V CDR1 and CDR2: LGHDT, YNNKEL (reference sequence). The CDR3 is 15 amino acids. V was cut by 3 bases and J by 5 bases, with 14 bases left in between. CDR3 coding DNA: TGTGCCAGCAGCCAGTTCCCCCCAGGTGATCAGCCCCAGCATTTT. This translates into CASSQFPPGDQPQHF.

V gene TRBV15 combines with J gene TRBJ2-7; 13 nucleotides match TRBD2. The CDR3 has 14 residues. V lost 6 bases and J lost 4; bases outside the gene matches: 3. CDR1 and CDR2 (germline): LNHNV, YYDKDF (reference sequence). CDR3 sequence: CATSPGLAGYEQYF. The CDR3 coding sequence is TGTGCCACCAGTCCGGGACTAGCGGGATACGAGCAGTACTTC.

The chain links TRBV29-1 to TRBJ2-2; 14 bases fit TRBD2. CDR3 length equals 15 residues. V lost 3 bases, J lost 6 bases, and 3 bases stayed unmatched. Germline CDR1 SQVTM, CDR2 ANQGSEA. The CDR3 spells CSVEMTSGRAGELFF. The CDR3 DNA follows: TGCAGCGTTGAGATGACTAGCGGGAGGGCCGGGGAGCTGTTTTTT.

As regards this clonotype: This may arise from a read error, as a much more abundant clone is one base away. The chain recombines TRBV4-1 with TRBJ1-2; a weak D match, TRBD1 (5 bases). CDR3 length: 16 residues. Trimming pared 5 bases from V and 5 bases from J, leaving 21 bases between. Germline V gene data show CDR1 as MGHRA and CDR2 as YSYEKL. The CDR3 protein is CASSKPHRTTPYGYTF. CDR3 DNA sequence: TGCGCCAGCAGCAAACCCCACAGGACAACCCCTTATGGCTACACCTTC.

This sequence joins TRBV4-3 and TRBJ2-5; perhaps TRBD1 as D (7 bases). Germline V CDR1 and CDR2: LGHNA, YSLEER. The CDR3 sequence is 15 residues long. V was trimmed by 4 bases and J by 0 bases, leaving 12 bases between them. This CDR3 reads CASSLGGGNQETQYF. Written as DNA, the CDR3 is TGCGCCAGCAGCCTAGGAGGGGGCAACCAAGAGACCCAGTACTTC.

This clonotype was detected a few times. This chain joins TRBV4-3 and TRBJ2-7; D not certain. V lost 0 bases and J lost 3, with 12 bases in between. The CDR3 runs to 15 residues. Germline values: CDR1 LGHNA, CDR2 YSLEER. CDR3 sequence: CASSQDLAGVYEQYF. CDR3 coding DNA: TGCGCCAGCAGCCAAGATTTAGCCGGAGTCTACGAGCAGTACTTC.

This clonotype was seen more than once but under ten times. The chain joins TRBV7-9 to TRBJ2-7, with D maybe TRBD2 (5 bases). This CDR3 is built from 16 residues. Trimming removed 5 bases from V and 0 bases from J, with 17 bases in between. The germline V gene encodes CDR1 SEHNR and CDR2 FQNEAQ (reference sequence). The chain's CDR3 is CASSGSSPRISYEQYF. The CDR3 DNA reads as TGTGCCAGCAGCGGTTCTAGCCCCCGAATCTCCTACGAGCAGTACTTC.

This clonotype was observed a few times. The genes are TRBV7-9 and TRBJ2-3; D is undetermined. The ends were cut back, 2 bases at V and 3 bases at J, with 18 bases in the middle. The CDR3 is 17 amino acids. The germline gives CDR1 SEHNR, CDR2 FQNEAQ (reference sequence). The CDR3 is CASSLLEGSGLTDTQYF. The CDR3 coding sequence is TGTGCCAGCAGCTTATTGGAAGGGTCCGGTTTGACAGATACGCAGTATTTT.

The chain couples TRBV5-5 to TRBJ2-7, with D hard to call. The CDR3 is 15 residues long. Per the germline V gene, CDR1 is SGHKS and CDR2 is YYEKEE (reference sequence). V lost 0 bases and J lost 3, with 13 bases in between. The CDR3 DNA sequence: TGTGCCAGCAGCTTGGACTTGGGATCGGTCTACGAGCAGTACTTC. This encodes CASSLDLGSVYEQYF.

This clonotype was detected ten times or more. This sequence joins TRBV12-3 or TRBV12-4 and TRBJ1-1, with D perhaps TRBD1 (5 bases). The CDR3 loop spans 14 amino acids. V gave up 3 bases and J gave up 4 bases, with 12 bases separating them. CDR3 DNA sequence: TGTGCCAGCAGTTTCATGCAGGGAGGCACTGAAGCTTTCTTT. Translating gives CASSFMQGGTEAFF.

This clonotype has a handful of counts. This chain joins TRBV28 and TRBJ2-2, with TRBD2 identical over 13 bases. The ends lost 5 bases at V and 5 bases at J; junction bases unmatched: 11. CDR1 and CDR2 from the germline V gene are MDHEN and SYDVKM. This CDR3 comprises 18 residues. CDR3 region: CASSIPTGLAGMTGELFF. For the CDR3, the DNA is TGTGCCAGCAGTATCCCAACGGGACTAGCGGGGATGACCGGGGAGCTGTTTTTT.

CDR3 sequence reads: CASSPYFGQPQHF. DNA for the CDR3: TGTGCCAGCAGTCCCTACTTTGGTCAGCCCCAGCATTTT. The V gene is TRBV27, the J gene TRBJ1-5; D unclear. This CDR3 has 13 residues. The germline CDR1 and CDR2 sequences are MNHEY and SMNVEV (reference sequence). Trimming cost V 5 bases and J 6 bases, with 11 bases left between them.

This rearrangement joins TRBV5-1 to TRBJ1-1; 9 positions agree with TRBD1. With V trimmed by 1 base and J by 0 bases, 7 bases remained unmatched. CDR3 length: 17 residues. The germline CDR1 and CDR2 sequences are SGHRS and YFSETQ. DNA of the CDR3: TGCGCCAGCAGCTTGAGGACAGGGGACTATGTGAACACTGAAGCTTTCTTT. The encoded protein is CASSLRTGDYVNTEAFF.

J is TRBJ1-1 and V is TRBV9; D uncertain. V shed 0 bases and J shed 1 base, with 4 bases lying between them. The CDR3 totals 13 residues. Germline loops: CDR1 SGDLS, CDR2 YYNGEE. The CDR3 sequence: CASSVEQNTEAFF. The CDR3 nucleotides are TGTGCCAGCAGCGTAGAGCAGAACACTGAAGCTTTCTTT.

This clonotype was observed a few times. This sequence joins TRBV3-1 and TRBJ2-2, with 11 positions matching TRBD1. The junction had 2 bases not matched to a gene; V was cut back by 3 bases and J by 5 bases. CDR3 size: 15 residues. Germline-derived CDR1 and CDR2 are LGHDT and YNNKEL (reference sequence). This CDR3 is CASSHGTGGTGELFF. The CDR3 DNA reads TGTGCCAGCAGCCACGGGACAGGGGGTACCGGGGAGCTGTTTTTT.

The chain combines TRBV30 with TRBJ2-3, with D tentatively TRBD1 (6 bases). The germline CDR1 and CDR2 sequences are GTSNPN and SVGIG (reference sequence). Trimming pared 5 bases from V and 5 bases from J, leaving 17 bases between. The CDR3 runs 14 residues. This CDR3 is CAWGVLQGIDTQYF. The DNA for the CDR3 is TGTGCCTGGGGAGTTTTACAGGGAATAGATACGCAGTATTTT.

The genes are TRBV5-1 and TRBJ1-5, with no clear D. The CDR3 is made up of 14 amino acids. Deletions cut 2 bases from V and 5 bases from J, with 11 bases between. The germline V gene encodes CDR1 SGHRS and CDR2 YFSETQ. The CDR3 region has the DNA TGCGCCAGCAGCTTCACGGGGTTGGATCAGCCCCAGCATTTT. This gives the protein CASSFTGLDQPQHF.

This clonotype has only a few counts. This chain connects TRBV6-2 or TRBV6-3 to TRBJ2-5; D possibly corresponds to TRBD2 (7 bases). The germline V gene has CDR1 MNHEY and CDR2 SVGEGT. This CDR3 is 14 amino acids long. The V gene lost 3 bases and the J gene lost 6 bases, with 14 bases spanning the gap. CDR3 loop: CASSYWEGVKTQYF. CDR3 nucleotide sequence: TGTGCCAGCAGTTATTGGGAGGGGGTAAAGACCCAGTACTTC.

CDR3 region: CSANTGGHEQYF. CDR3 DNA: TGCAGTGCCAATACAGGGGGCCACGAGCAGTACTTC. The chain is built from TRBV20-1 and TRBJ2-7, with 9 bases aligning to TRBD1. J gave up 5 bases and V 6 bases, and 5 bases lay outside the gene matches. The CDR3 runs to 12 residues. The germline gives CDR1 DFQATT, CDR2 SNEGSKA (reference sequence).

The chain is built from TRBV11-2 and TRBJ2-3; 8 bases match TRBD1. There are 17 residues in the CDR3. V trimming: 0 bases; J trimming: 2 bases; junction bases outside the gene matches: 7. Germline V gene lookup returns CDR1 SGHAT and CDR2 FQNNGV. The chain's CDR3 is CASSLDPWDRYTDTQYF. Here the CDR3 DNA reads TGTGCCAGCAGCTTAGACCCATGGGACAGGTACACAGATACGCAGTATTTT.

This clonotype was seen ten or more times. V gene TRBV27 combines with J gene TRBJ2-3; 7 nucleotides align to TRBD1. Germline CDR1 is MNHEY and CDR2 is SMNVEV (reference sequence). V was pared by 3 bases and J by 2 bases, with 5 bases of the junction left unmatched. The CDR3 sequence is 15 residues long. CDR3 in amino acids: CASSFTGVFTDTQYF. The CDR3 DNA reads TGTGCCAGCAGTTTCACAGGGGTCTTCACAGATACGCAGTATTTT.

This clonotype was picked up a small number of times. V gene TRBV20-1 combines with J gene TRBJ2-7, with 8 nucleotides matching TRBD2. The CDR3 is made up of 14 amino acids. Germline-derived CDR1 and CDR2 are DFQATT and SNEGSKA (reference sequence). The V gene end was trimmed by 0 bases and the J gene end by 2 bases; junction bases not matched to a gene: 3. Written as DNA, the CDR3 is TGCAGTGCTAGAGACAAAGCGGGAGCCTACGAGCAGTACTTC. Its protein product is CSARDKAGAYEQYF.

The V call is TRBV7-6, the J call TRBJ2-7; D is unclear. The CDR3 length is 14 residues. The germline V gene has CDR1 SGHVS and CDR2 FNYEAQ. With 1 base removed from V and 5 bases from J, the gap between germline ends came to 12 bases. The CDR3 DNA reads as TGTGCCAGCAGCTTAGAGGGCGGATCGGACGAGCAGTACTTC. This gives the protein CASSLEGGSDEQYF.

This clonotype was seen only a few times. The chain has TRBV6-1 and TRBJ2-7, with D possibly matching TRBD2 (6 bases). V lost 4 bases to trimming and J lost 0 bases, with 10 bases between them. The length of the CDR3 is 14 residues. Germline V CDR1 and CDR2: MNHNS, SASEGT. CDR3 DNA: TGTGCCAGCAGTGCCGGGGACTTCTCCTACGAGCAGTACTTC. Residues: CASSAGDFSYEQYF.

This clonotype was recorded a few times. The chain combines TRBV4-1 with TRBJ2-3, with D perhaps TRBD1 (6 bases). In germline, CDR1 is MGHRA, CDR2 YSYEKL. V was clipped by 4 bases and J by 2 bases, with 10 bases between them. This CDR3 contains 14 residues. In DNA, the CDR3 is TGCGCCAGCAGCCCGACAGGCAACACAGATACGCAGTATTTT. This codes for CASSPTGNTDTQYF.

A few counts support this clonotype. The chain carries TRBV6-2 or TRBV6-3 and TRBJ2-1; 13 bases map to TRBD2. This CDR3 is 14 amino acids long. In germline, CDR1 is MNHEY, CDR2 SVGEGT. V trimming: 6 bases; J trimming: 8 bases; junction bases outside the gene matches: 4. CDR3 in amino acids: CASRGLAGVHEQFF. The CDR3 DNA reads TGTGCCAGCAGAGGACTAGCGGGAGTCCATGAGCAGTTCTTC.